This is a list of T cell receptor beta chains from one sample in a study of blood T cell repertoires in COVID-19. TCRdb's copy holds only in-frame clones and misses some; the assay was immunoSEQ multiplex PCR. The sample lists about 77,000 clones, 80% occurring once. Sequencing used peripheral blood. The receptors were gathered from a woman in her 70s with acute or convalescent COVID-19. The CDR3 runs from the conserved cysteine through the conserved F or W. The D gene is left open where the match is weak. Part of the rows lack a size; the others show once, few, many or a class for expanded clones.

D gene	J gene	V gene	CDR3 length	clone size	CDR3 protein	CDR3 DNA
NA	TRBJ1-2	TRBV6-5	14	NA	CASSSRTARDGYTF	TGTGCCAGCAGTTCGAGGACAGCACGGGATGGCTACACCTTC
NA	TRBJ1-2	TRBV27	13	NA	CASSLVLGGGYTF	TGTGCCAGCAGTTTAGTTTTGGGAGGTGGCTACACCTTC
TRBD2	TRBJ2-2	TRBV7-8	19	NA	CASSLLWAERGANTGELFF	TGTGCCAGCAGCTTATTATGGGCGGAGCGGGGGGCCAACACCGGGGAGCTGTTTTTT
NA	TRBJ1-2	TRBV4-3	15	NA	CASSQGRGGRYGYTF	TGCGCCAGCAGCCAAGGGCGGGGCGGGAGGTACGGCTACACCTTC
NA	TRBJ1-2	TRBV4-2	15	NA	CASSQEIGVKNGYTF	TGTGCCAGCAGCCAAGAGATCGGGGTGAAGAATGGCTACACCTTC
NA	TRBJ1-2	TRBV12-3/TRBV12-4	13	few	CASREQGDYGYTF	TGTGCCAGCAGGGAACAGGGTGACTATGGCTACACCTTC
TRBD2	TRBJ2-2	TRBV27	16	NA	CASSRTSGATTGELFF	TGTGCCAGCTCCCGGACTAGCGGGGCTACCACCGGGGAGCTGTTTTTT
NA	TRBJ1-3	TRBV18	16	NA	CASSSTQTVSGNTIYF	TGTGCCAGCTCATCAACTCAGACAGTCTCGGGAAACACCATATATTTT
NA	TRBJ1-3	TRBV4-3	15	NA	CASSQAWGAGNTIYF	TGCGCCAGCAGCCAGGCCTGGGGGGCTGGAAACACCATATATTTT
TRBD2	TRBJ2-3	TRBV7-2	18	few	CASSLAAWRGGLGDTQYF	TGTGCCAGCAGCTTAGCAGCATGGCGGGGGGGCCTAGGGGATACGCAGTATTTT
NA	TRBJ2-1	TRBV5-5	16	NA	CASSHLPGTSYNEQFF	TGTGCCAGCAGCCATCTTCCGGGAACATCCTACAATGAGCAGTTCTTC
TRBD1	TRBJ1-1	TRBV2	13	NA	CASIGTGVTEAFF	TGTGCCAGCATAGGGACAGGGGTAACTGAAGCTTTCTTT
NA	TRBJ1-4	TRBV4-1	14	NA	CASSQDSASEKLFF	TGCGCCAGCAGCCAAGATAGTGCGAGTGAAAAACTGTTTTTT
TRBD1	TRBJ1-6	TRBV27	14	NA	CASRWTGGPSPLHF	TGTGCCAGCAGGTGGACAGGGGGCCCTTCACCCCTCCACTTT
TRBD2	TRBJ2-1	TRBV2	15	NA	CASRVLTGGANEQFF	TGTGCCAGCAGAGTGCTTACCGGGGGGGCGAATGAGCAGTTCTTC
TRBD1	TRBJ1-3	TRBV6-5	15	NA	CASSTGVDSGNTIYF	TGTGCCAGCAGTACAGGGGTAGACTCTGGAAACACCATATATTTT
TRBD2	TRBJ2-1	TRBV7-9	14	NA	CASSFSGGLDEQFF	TGTGCCAGCAGTTTTAGCGGGGGGCTCGATGAGCAGTTCTTC
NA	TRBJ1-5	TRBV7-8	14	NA	CASSLGGSGQPQHF	TGTGCCAGCAGCTTAGGAGGCAGCGGGCAGCCCCAGCATTTT
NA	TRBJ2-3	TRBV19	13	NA	CASSIDLLRPEYF	TGTGCCAGTAGTATAGATCTCCTTCGTCCGGAGTATTTT
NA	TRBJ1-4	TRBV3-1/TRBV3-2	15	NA	CASSSRGGFNEKLFF	TGTGCCAGCAGCTCCCGAGGAGGGTTTAATGAAAAACTGTTTTTT
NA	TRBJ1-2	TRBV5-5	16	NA	CASSLVSGTGAYGYTF	TGTGCCAGCAGCTTGGTGAGCGGGACTGGTGCCTATGGCTACACCTTC
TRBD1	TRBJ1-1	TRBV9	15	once	CASSPRTGVNTEAFF	TGTGCCAGCAGCCCGCGGACAGGGGTGAACACTGAAGCTTTCTTT
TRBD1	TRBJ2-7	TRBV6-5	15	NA	CASSETGAAPYEQYF	TGTGCCAGCAGCGAGACAGGGGCCGCTCCCTACGAGCAGTACTTC
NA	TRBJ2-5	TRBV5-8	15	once	CASSSPRGGQETQYF	TGTGCCAGCAGCTCACCCAGGGGAGGGCAAGAGACCCAGTACTTC
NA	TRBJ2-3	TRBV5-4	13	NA	CVSSFQGSDTQYF	TGTGTCAGCAGCTTTCAGGGATCTGATACGCAGTATTTT
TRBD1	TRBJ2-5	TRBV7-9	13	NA	CASSSGGPSTQYF	TGTGCCAGCAGCTCAGGGGGCCCGTCGACCCAGTACTTC
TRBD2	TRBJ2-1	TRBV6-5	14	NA	CASSYGLADNEQFF	TGTGCCAGCAGTTATGGACTAGCGGACAATGAGCAGTTCTTC
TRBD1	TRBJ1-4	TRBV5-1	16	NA	CASSLGGGATNEKLFF	TGCGCCAGCAGCTTGGGAGGGGGCGCAACTAATGAAAAACTGTTTTTT
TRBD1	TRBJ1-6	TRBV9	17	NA	CASSPQGESSYNSPLHF	TGTGCCAGCAGCCCCCAGGGGGAGAGCTCCTATAATTCACCCCTCCACTTT
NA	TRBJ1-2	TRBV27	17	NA	CASSPATGSRGKYGYTF	TGTGCCAGCAGTCCGGCGACAGGCTCAAGGGGAAAATATGGCTACACCTTC
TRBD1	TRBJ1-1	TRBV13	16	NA	CASSLRDRGLNTEAFF	TGTGCCAGCAGCTTAAGGGACAGGGGACTGAACACTGAAGCTTTCTTT
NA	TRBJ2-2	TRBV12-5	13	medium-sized	CASGFPLTGELFF	TGTGCTAGTGGTTTCCCCCTCACCGGGGAGCTGTTTTTT
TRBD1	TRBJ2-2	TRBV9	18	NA	CASSLNSQGARSTGELFF	TGTGCCAGCAGCCTTAACTCTCAGGGGGCGCGATCCACCGGGGAGCTGTTTTTT
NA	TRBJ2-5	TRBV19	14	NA	CASSSPGDFETQYF	TGTGCCAGTAGTTCCCCGGGAGACTTCGAGACCCAGTACTTC
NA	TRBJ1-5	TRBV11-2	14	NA	CASSPDNSNQPQHF	TGTGCCAGCAGCCCCGACAATAGCAATCAGCCCCAGCATTTT
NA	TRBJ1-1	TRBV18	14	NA	CASSPLGGRTEAFF	TGTGCCAGCTCACCATTGGGGGGGCGCACTGAAGCTTTCTTT
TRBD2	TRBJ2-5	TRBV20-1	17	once	CSASPRLAGRLQETQYF	TGCAGTGCGAGTCCACGTCTAGCGGGGAGATTGCAAGAGACCCAGTACTTC
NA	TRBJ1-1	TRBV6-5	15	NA	CASSYSNSLNTEAFF	TGTGCCAGCAGTTACTCGAACAGCCTGAACACTGAAGCTTTCTTT
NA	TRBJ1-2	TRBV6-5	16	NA	CASSYSFPLFSDGYTF	TGTGCCAGCAGTTACTCGTTTCCGCTCTTCAGCGATGGCTACACCTTC
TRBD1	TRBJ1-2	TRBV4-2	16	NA	CASSQVNRGANYGYTF	TGTGCCAGCAGCCAAGTCAACAGGGGGGCTAACTATGGCTACACCTTC
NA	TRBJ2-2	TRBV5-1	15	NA	CASTIRTGGTGELFF	TGCGCCAGCACCATCCGGACAGGAGGGACCGGGGAGCTGTTTTTT
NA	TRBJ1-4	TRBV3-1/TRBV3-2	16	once	CASSHRAAGGNEKLFF	TGTGCCAGCAGCCATAGAGCGGCAGGTGGTAATGAAAAACTGTTTTTT
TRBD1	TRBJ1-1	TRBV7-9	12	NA	CASSFGQGEAFF	TGTGCCAGCAGCTTCGGACAGGGTGAAGCTTTCTTT
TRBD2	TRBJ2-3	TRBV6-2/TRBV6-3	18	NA	CASSYSNGLAGTTDTQYF	TGTGCCAGCAGTTACTCGAATGGGCTAGCGGGGACCACAGATACGCAGTATTTT
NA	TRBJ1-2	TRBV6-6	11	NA	CASGGQYGYTF	TGTGCCAGCGGCGGACAGTATGGCTACACCTTC
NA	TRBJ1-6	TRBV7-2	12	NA	CASSSHREVLHF	TGTGCCAGCAGCTCGCACAGGGAAGTCCTCCACTTT
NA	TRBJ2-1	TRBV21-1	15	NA	CASSGRTGGYCEQFF	TGTGCCAGCAGCGGGAGGACAGGGGGCTACTGTGAGCAGTTCTTC
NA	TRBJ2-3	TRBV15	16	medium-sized	CATSGTGTYYTDTQYF	TGTGCCACCAGCGGTACCGGGACTTATTACACAGATACGCAGTATTTT